This T cell receptor (beta chain) derives from a study of regulatory T cells in long-lasting Graves disease. This CDR3 region has 14 residues. Per the germline V gene, CDR1 is SGHRS and CDR2 is YFSETQ. V lost 0 bases and J lost 11, with 17 bases in between. Study results and caveats: With approximately 3,000 shared public clonotypes, persistent patients exceeded new patients, who shared more than 900. Patients whose Graves' disease persisted exhibited lower TCR diversity than those newly diagnosed.

The time point is: newly diagnosed GD, antithyroid drugs for less than 3 months. Isolated PBMC RNA provided the starting material for the TCR library. Arm-PCR of CDR3 regions with iRepertoire HTBI primers generated TCR beta libraries. TCRdb used MiXCR to reprocess the multiplex PCR reads, holding one entry per CDR3 protein. The sample records roughly 500,000 distinct CDR3 sequences, about 14% being singletons. With regard to this clonotype: The antigen remains unidentified.

The data also belong to a second study, concerning T cells in Graves' hyperthyroidism and ophthalmopathy. According to that study: The study based diagnoses on clinical symptoms, serum thyroxine and TRAb, thyroid ultrasound and orbital computed tomography. It was a median about 6 months before onset that the model predicted ophthalmopathy.

The chain has TRBV5-1 and TRBJ2-5; D is possibly TRBD1 or TRBD2 (5 bases each). Sample: peripheral blood mononuclear cells (PBMCs), taken at new diagnosis, from a patient treated with antithyroid drugs. The TCR comes from a man aged 30-40 years with Graves disease. The CDR3 protein is CASSLGGTYNEQYF. CDR3 in DNA: TGCGCCAGCAGCTTGGGGGGGACCTACAATGAGCAGTACTTC. The full variable domain, with the rest looked up from reference TRBV5-1 and TRBJ2-5, is KAGVTQTPRYLIKTRGQQVTLSCSPISGHRSVSWYQQTPGQGLQFLFEYFSETQRNKGNFPGRFSGRQFSNSRSEMNVSTLELGDSALYLCASSLGGTYNEQYFGPGTRLLVL.